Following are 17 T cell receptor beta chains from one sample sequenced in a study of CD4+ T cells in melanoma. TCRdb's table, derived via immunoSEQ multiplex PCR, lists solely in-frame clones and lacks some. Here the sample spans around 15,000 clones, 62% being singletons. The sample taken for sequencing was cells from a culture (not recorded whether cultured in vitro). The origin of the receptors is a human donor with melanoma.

The CDR3 spells CASRDGTARKTQYF. In DNA, the CDR3 is TGTGCCAGCAGGGATGGGACAGCAAGGAAGACCCAGTACTTC. This chain joins TRBV6-1 and TRBJ2-5; 7 nucleotides agree with TRBD1. The CDR3 contains 14 residues. Germline lookup yields CDR1 MNHNS and CDR2 SASEGT. V was pared by 6 bases and J by 6 bases, with 10 bases of the junction left unmatched.

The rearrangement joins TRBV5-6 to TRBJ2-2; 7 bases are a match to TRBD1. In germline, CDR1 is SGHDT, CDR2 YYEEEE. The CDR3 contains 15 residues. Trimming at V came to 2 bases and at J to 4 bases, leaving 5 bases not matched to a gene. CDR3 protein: CASSFRDRSTGELFF. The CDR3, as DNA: TGTGCCAGCAGCTTCCGGGACAGATCCACCGGGGAGCTGTTTTTT.

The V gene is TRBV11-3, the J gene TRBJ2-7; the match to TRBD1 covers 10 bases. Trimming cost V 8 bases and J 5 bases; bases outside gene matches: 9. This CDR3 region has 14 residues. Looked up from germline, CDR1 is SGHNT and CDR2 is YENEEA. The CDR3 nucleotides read TGTGCCAGCGCCCGGGGGACAGGGGACGACGAGCAGTACTTC. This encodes CASARGTGDDEQYF.

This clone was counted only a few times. The CDR3 loop is CAWSTGNTIYF. CDR3 bases: TGTGCCTGGAGTACAGGAAACACCATATATTTT. This chain uses TRBV30 with TRBJ1-3; D not certain. The CDR3 has 11 residues. The germline gives CDR1 GTSNPN, CDR2 SVGIG (reference sequence). The V gene lost 2 bases and the J gene lost 4 bases, with 3 bases spanning the gap.

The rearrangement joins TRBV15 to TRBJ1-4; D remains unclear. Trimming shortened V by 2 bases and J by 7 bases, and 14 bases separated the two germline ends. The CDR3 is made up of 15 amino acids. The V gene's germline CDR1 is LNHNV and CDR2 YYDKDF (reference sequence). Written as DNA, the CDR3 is TGTGCCACCAGCAGAAGCCAAGGGTCGAGTGAAAAACTGTTTTTT. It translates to CATSRSQGSSEKLFF.

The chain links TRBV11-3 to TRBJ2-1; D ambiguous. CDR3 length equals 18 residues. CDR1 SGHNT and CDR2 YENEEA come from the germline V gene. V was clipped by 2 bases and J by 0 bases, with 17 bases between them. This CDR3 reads CASSLTPPRADSYNEQFF. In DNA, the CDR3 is TGTGCCAGCAGCTTAACTCCCCCCCGGGCGGACTCCTACAATGAGCAGTTCTTC.

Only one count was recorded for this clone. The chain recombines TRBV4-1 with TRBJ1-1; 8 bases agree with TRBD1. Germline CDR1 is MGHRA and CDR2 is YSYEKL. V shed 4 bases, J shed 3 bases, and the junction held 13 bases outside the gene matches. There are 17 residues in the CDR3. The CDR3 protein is CASSPTTGQGKDTEAFF. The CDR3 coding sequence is TGCGCCAGCAGCCCCACCACCGGACAGGGAAAAGACACTGAAGCTTTCTTT.

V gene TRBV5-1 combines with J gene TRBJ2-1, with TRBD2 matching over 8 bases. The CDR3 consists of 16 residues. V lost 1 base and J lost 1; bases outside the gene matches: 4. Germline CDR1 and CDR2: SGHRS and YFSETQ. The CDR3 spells CASSLHGGGSYNEQFF. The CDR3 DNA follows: TGCGCCAGCAGCTTGCATGGCGGGGGGTCCTACAATGAGCAGTTCTTC.

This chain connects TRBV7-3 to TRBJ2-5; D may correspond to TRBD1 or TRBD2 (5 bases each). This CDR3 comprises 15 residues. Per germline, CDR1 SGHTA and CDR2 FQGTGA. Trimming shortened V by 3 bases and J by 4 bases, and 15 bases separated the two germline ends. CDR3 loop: CASSFNQGRGETQYF. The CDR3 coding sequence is TGTGCCAGCAGCTTCAACCAGGGTCGGGGAGAGACCCAGTACTTC.

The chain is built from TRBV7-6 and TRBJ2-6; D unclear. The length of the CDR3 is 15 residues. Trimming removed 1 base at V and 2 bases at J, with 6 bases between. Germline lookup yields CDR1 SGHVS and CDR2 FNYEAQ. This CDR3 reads CASSLGVPGANVLTF. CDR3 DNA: TGTGCCAGCAGCTTAGGGGTACCTGGGGCCAACGTCCTGACTTTC.

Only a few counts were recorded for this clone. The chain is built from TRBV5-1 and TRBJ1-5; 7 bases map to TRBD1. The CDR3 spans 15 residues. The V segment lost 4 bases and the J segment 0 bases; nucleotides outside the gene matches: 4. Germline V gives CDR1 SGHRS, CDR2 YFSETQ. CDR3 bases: TGCGCCAGCAGCGAAGCAGGGGGTAGCAATCAGCCCCAGCATTTT. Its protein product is CASSEAGGSNQPQHF.

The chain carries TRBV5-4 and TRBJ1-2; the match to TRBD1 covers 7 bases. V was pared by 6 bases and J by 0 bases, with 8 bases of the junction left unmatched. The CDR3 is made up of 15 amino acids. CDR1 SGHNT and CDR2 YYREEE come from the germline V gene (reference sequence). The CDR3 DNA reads TGTGCCAGCAATCTCAGACAGGGAACTAACTATGGCTACACCTTC. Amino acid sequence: CASNLRQGTNYGYTF.

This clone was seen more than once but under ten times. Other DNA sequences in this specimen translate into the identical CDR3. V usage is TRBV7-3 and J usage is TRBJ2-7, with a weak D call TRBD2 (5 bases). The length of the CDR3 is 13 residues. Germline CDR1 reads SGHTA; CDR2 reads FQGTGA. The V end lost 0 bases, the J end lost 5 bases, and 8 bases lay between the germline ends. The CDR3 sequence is CASSLTPGDEQYF. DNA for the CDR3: TGTGCCAGCAGCTTAACCCCCGGGGACGAGCAGTACTTC.

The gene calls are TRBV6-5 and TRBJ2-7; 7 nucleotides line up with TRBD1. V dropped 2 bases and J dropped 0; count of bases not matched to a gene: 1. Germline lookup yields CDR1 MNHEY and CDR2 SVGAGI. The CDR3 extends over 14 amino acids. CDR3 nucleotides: TGTGCCAGCAGTTACAGGGGGCGCTCCTACGAGCAGTACTTC. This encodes CASSYRGRSYEQYF.

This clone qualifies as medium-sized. The CDR3 sequence: CAWSGRSRSSYGYTF. The CDR3 DNA sequence: TGTGCCTGGAGTGGGAGGAGTCGGTCAAGCTATGGCTACACCTTC. The genes are TRBV30 and TRBJ1-2; no definite D call. Germline V gene sequence: CDR1 GTSNPN, CDR2 SVGIG (reference sequence). The CDR3 loop spans 15 amino acids. Deletions cut 1 base from V and 4 bases from J, with 16 bases between.

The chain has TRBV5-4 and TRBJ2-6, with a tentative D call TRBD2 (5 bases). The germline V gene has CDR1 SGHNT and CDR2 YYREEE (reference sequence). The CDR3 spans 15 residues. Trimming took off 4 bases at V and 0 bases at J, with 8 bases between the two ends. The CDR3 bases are TGTGCCAGCAGCCCAGGAGGCTCTGGGGCCAACGTCCTGACTTTC. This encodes CASSPGGSGANVLTF.

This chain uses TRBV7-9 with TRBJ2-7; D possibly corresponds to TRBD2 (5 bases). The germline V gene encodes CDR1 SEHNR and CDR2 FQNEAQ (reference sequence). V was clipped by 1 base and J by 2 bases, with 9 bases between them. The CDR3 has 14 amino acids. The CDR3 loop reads CASSLGGGPYEQYF. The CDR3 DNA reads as TGTGCCAGCAGCTTAGGAGGAGGACCCTACGAGCAGTACTTC.